This T cell receptor beta chain was observed in a study of shared clonotypes between healthy human individuals. The protocol was immunoSEQ multiplex PCR, while the TCRdb copy is restricted to in-frame clones and leaves out a portion. The sample has hundreds of thousands of clones, around 96% seen once. Looked up from germline, CDR1 is MDHEN and CDR2 is SYDVKM. This CDR3 has 15 amino acids. Trimming left V 4 bases short and J 0 bases short, with 13 bases between. General study points: Only blood was sampled, and tissue TCR repertoires likely differ from blood ones. Against clonotypes common to all four donors, non-shared ones had lower generation probabilities. Sharing across four donors was highest in naive CD4 (approximately 5%) and lowest in memory CD8 (around 0.4%).

A note on this clone: The antigen is not known.

Cells designated naive CD8 were CD45RO-negative and were positively selected for CCR7, with terminally differentiated effector memory CD45RA+ cells excluded. The donors, healthy adults who were HIV-negative, had experienced no recent acute infections or vaccinations. The sequenced sample was naive CD8+ T cells sorted from blood. This chain joins TRBV28 and TRBJ2-7, with D hard to call. The source of this sequence is a woman aged 25 to 45 in good health. The chain's CDR3 is CASSSGPTPSYEQYF. For the CDR3, the DNA is TGTGCCAGCAGTTCAGGACCGACTCCCTCCTACGAGCAGTACTTC.